The rows below give T cell receptor beta chains drawn from one sample of a study of T cell repertoires in cytomegalovirus infection. TCRdb reprocessed the reads via MiXCR and lists one record per CDR3 protein. This sample has 150,000 to 190,000 distinct CDR3 sequences, with about a quarter found just once. Sequencing was performed on PBMCs. These TCRs come from a human donor in good health (CMV status not recorded). Some clones in this sample may be carry-over from other donors' samples. CDR3s include the opening cysteine and the closing phenylalanine or tryptophan. A D gene is named only where the DNA matches it firmly. Expanded clones get a size class; other rows say once, few or many, or leave the size out.

TRBV28	NA	many	TRBJ2-1	TGTGCCAGCAGTTTATGGGGGCCGGACGGGGCCGGGCAGTTCTTC	CASSLWGPDGAGQFF
TRBV11-1	NA	NA	TRBJ2-3	TGTGCCAGCAGCCCAGGGCCAGATACGCAGTATTTT	CASSPGPDTQYF
TRBV23-1	NA	NA	TRBJ2-2	TGCGCCAGCACCCCCTACGGATGTGAGACCGGGGAGCTGTTTTTT	CASTPYGCETGELFF
TRBV12-3/TRBV12-4	NA	NA	TRBJ1-5	TGTGCCAGCAGTTTAGGTCAGTATAATCAGCCCCAGCATTTT	CASSLGQYNQPQHF
TRBV10-3	TRBD2	NA	TRBJ2-3	TGTGCCATCAATGAGCGGGGGGGCCGGACAGATACGCAGTATTTT	CAINERGGRTDTQYF
TRBV7-2	TRBD1	many	TRBJ1-2	TGTGCCAGCAGCTCTTCGCAGGGGGGCGGCTACACCTTC	CASSSSQGGGYTF
TRBV23-1	NA	NA	TRBJ1-1	TGCGCCAGCAGTCACAGGGCCGGGGAGGAAGCTTTCTTT	CASSHRAGEEAFF
TRBV7-2	TRBD2	many	TRBJ2-2	TGTGCCAGCAGACCTACTAGCGTAAACACCGGGGAGCTGTTTTTT	CASRPTSVNTGELFF
TRBV20-1	TRBD2	few	TRBJ2-7	TGCAGTGCCGACAGGACGGGAGGGAGAGGCGAGCAGTACTTC	CSADRTGGRGEQYF
TRBV3-1	NA	few	TRBJ2-5	TGTGCCAGCAGCCAAGGCCTGCGGACCCAGTACTTC	CASSQGLRTQYF
TRBV7-8	TRBD2	many	TRBJ2-7	TGTGCCAGCAGCTTGACTAGCGGGAGAGTAGACGAGCAGTACTTC	CASSLTSGRVDEQYF
TRBV7-9	NA	few	TRBJ2-3	TGTGCCAGCAGCACTTCGGGGACCTATACGCAGTATTTT	CASSTSGTYTQYF
TRBV29-1	NA	few	TRBJ2-2	TGCAGCGTTGAAGAGACGGGAACAGGGACCGGGGAGCTGTTTTTT	CSVEETGTGTGELFF
TRBV14	NA	many	TRBJ1-1	TGTGCCAGCAGCCTGCAGGGGAACACTGAAGCTTTCTTT	CASSLQGNTEAFF
TRBV12-3/TRBV12-4	TRBD1	many	TRBJ2-5	TGTGCCAGCAGTCCGGGACAGGGTAATACGAGGAGGGAGACCCAGTACTTC	CASSPGQGNTRRETQYF
TRBV28	NA	many	TRBJ2-7	TGTGCCAGCAGGAGGGCATTAGGCGGGTACGAGCAGTACTTC	CASRRALGGYEQYF
TRBV12-3/TRBV12-4	NA	many	TRBJ1-2	TGTGCCAGCAGTTTAACAGATAACTATGGCTACACCTTC	CASSLTDNYGYTF
TRBV2	TRBD1	NA	TRBJ1-5	TGTGCCAGCAGGGGGACAGGGACCGGCAATCAGCCCCAGCATTTT	CASRGTGTGNQPQHF
TRBV7-9	NA	few	TRBJ1-2	TGTGCCAGCAGCCCGCACCTTACCACGGACCCCACTATGAAGGGCTACACCTTC	CASSPHLTTDPTMKGYTF
TRBV7-2	TRBD2	many	TRBJ2-1	TGTGCCAGCAGCTTTTCTAGCGGGAGGGTTGATGAGCAGTTCTTC	CASSFSSGRVDEQFF
TRBV5-4	NA	few	TRBJ1-2	TGTGCCAGCAGCACCTACTATGGCTACACCTTC	CASSTYYGYTF
TRBV5-1	NA	NA	TRBJ2-3	TGCGCCAGCAGCGGAACAACCCTTAGCACAGATACGCAGTATTTT	CASSGTTLSTDTQYF
TRBV10-3	NA	NA	TRBJ2-1	TGTGCCATCAGTGAGTCCGGGGTCAATGAGCAGTTCTTC	CAISESGVNEQFF
TRBV28	NA	NA	TRBJ1-2	TGTGCCAGCATTCAAGAACCCGGGACGCCTGGCTACACCTTC	CASIQEPGTPGYTF
TRBV2	NA	NA	TRBJ2-3	TGTGCCAGCCACGGGGGCACAGATACGCAGTATTTT	CASHGGTDTQYF
TRBV7-6	TRBD2	many	TRBJ2-3	TGTGCCAGCAGCGCGGGGGGCGGGGCAGATACGCAGTATTTT	CASSAGGGADTQYF
TRBV28	TRBD2	few	TRBJ2-7	TGTGCCAGCACCTTAGCGGGGGGGCTTGAGCAGTACTTC	CASTLAGGLEQYF
TRBV12-3/TRBV12-4	NA	many	TRBJ2-2	TGTGCCAGCAGTTTTTTAGGGGAGCTGTTTTTT	CASSFLGELFF
TRBV14	NA	few	TRBJ2-2	TGTGCCAGCAGCCAAGACGCGACGGCCCGGAACACCGGGGAGCTGTTTTTT	CASSQDATARNTGELFF
TRBV7-6	NA	few	TRBJ1-3	TGTGCCAGCAGCTTAGTTTCGGGGAGAGGAAACACCATATATTTT	CASSLVSGRGNTIYF
TRBV28	NA	many	TRBJ1-2	TGTGCCAGCAGTTTATATGTTAATGGCTACACCTTC	CASSLYVNGYTF
TRBV6-4	TRBD1	NA	TRBJ2-2	TGTGCCAGCAGTCGGACAGGTGCCGGGGAGCTGTTTTTT	CASSRTGAGELFF
TRBV18	NA	NA	TRBJ2-2	TGTGCCAGCTCAGCCGACGGAACGAACACCGGGGAGCTGTTTTTT	CASSADGTNTGELFF
TRBV7-6	NA	NA	TRBJ2-1	TGTGCCAGCAGCTCGTTTGGGGCCCCGTCCTACAATGAGCAGTTCTTC	CASSSFGAPSYNEQFF
TRBV7-3	TRBD2	many	TRBJ2-1	TGTGCCAGCAGCCCTAGCGGGGGCTACAATGAGCAGTTCTTC	CASSPSGGYNEQFF
TRBV12-3/TRBV12-4	TRBD1	many	TRBJ2-1	TGTGCCAGCACCAGGACAGGGGGATCCTACAATGAGCAGTTCTTC	CASTRTGGSYNEQFF
TRBV2	NA	NA	TRBJ1-5	TGTGCCAGCAGGTTCAGACCAGATCAGCCCCAGCATTTT	CASRFRPDQPQHF
TRBV6-1	NA	NA	TRBJ1-3	TGTGCCAGCAGTGAAGGATCTTCTGGAAACACCATATATTTT	CASSEGSSGNTIYF
TRBV7-9	NA	many	TRBJ1-1	TGTGCCAGCAGCTTACGGGGGGGGACTGAAGCTTTCTTT	CASSLRGGTEAFF
TRBV28	NA	few	TRBJ1-5	TGTGCCAGCAGCTTGACGGATTATAGTCAGCCCCAGCATTTT	CASSLTDYSQPQHF
TRBV7-8	NA	many	TRBJ2-2	TGTGCCAGCAGCTTATCAGGGAGTCTCAACGGGGAGCTGTTTTTT	CASSLSGSLNGELFF
TRBV5-1	TRBD2	NA	TRBJ2-3	TGCGCCAGCAGCGGGACTAGAGGTGATACGCAGTATTTT	CASSGTRGDTQYF
TRBV10-2	NA	many	TRBJ2-7	TGCGCCACCAGGGACACACTCTCCTACGAGCAGTACTTC	CATRDTLSYEQYF
TRBV19	NA	NA	TRBJ2-3	TGTGCCAGTAGTATCAACACGGGTGCTAGCACAGATACGCAGTATTTT	CASSINTGASTDTQYF
TRBV7-8	NA	many	TRBJ2-1	TGTGCCAGCAGCCTCGTGGGACTCAGTAATGAGCAGTTCTTC	CASSLVGLSNEQFF
TRBV6-5	NA	NA	TRBJ1-1	TGTGCCAGCAGTTACGCTCAAGTAGGGAACACTGAAGCTTTCTTT	CASSYAQVGNTEAFF
TRBV3-1	NA	NA	TRBJ2-7	TGTGCCAGCAGCCAACTCGGAGAGTCCTACGAGCAGTACTTC	CASSQLGESYEQYF
TRBV5-6	TRBD1	NA	TRBJ1-1	TGTGCCAGCAGTCGCCGACAGGGGGCTGTGAACACTGAAGCTTTCTTT	CASSRRQGAVNTEAFF
TRBV7-9	NA	many	TRBJ2-7	TGTGCCAGCAGCGTCGAACAGGGCTACGAGCAGTACTTC	CASSVEQGYEQYF
TRBV5-4	NA	NA	TRBJ2-2	TGTGCCAGCAGCTTGGAAGGGTCGAACACCGGGGAGCTGTTTTTT	CASSLEGSNTGELFF
TRBV12-5	TRBD1	NA	TRBJ2-4	TGTGCTAGTGGTTTGCTCCTCCCGGGACAGGGAGTCTTAGCCAAAAACATTCAGTACTTC	CASGLLLPGQGVLAKNIQYF
TRBV7-2	NA	medium-sized	TRBJ1-5	TGTGCCAGCAGTCTAGCGGGGGCATCGCCCCAGCATTTT	CASSLAGASPQHF
TRBV7-2	NA	many	TRBJ2-5	TGTGCCAGCAGCTTAAGCTACGGAGAGACCCAGTACTTC	CASSLSYGETQYF
TRBV6-6	TRBD2	many	TRBJ2-1	TGTGCCAGCAGCGCCGGGACTAGCGGACCAGAGCAGTTCTTC	CASSAGTSGPEQFF
TRBV28	NA	many	TRBJ2-7	TGTGCCAGCAGTTTAAGACCGAGCTACGAGCAGTACTTC	CASSLRPSYEQYF